The 22 T cell receptor beta chains in this list originate from one sample, sequenced in a study of T-cell reconstitution after alpha-beta-depleted transplantation in children. The library targeted TCRbeta and was prepared with unique molecular identifiers. TCRdb redid the calling of the PCR reads with MiXCR, one entry per CDR3 protein. Here the sample spans roughly 790,000 distinct CDR3 sequences, about 15% being singletons. The sequenced sample was PBMCs, mostly from graft donor cells, obtained 360 days after TCRalphabeta/CD19-depleted stem cell transplant. Receptors were obtained from a male patient younger than 18 who had a stem cell transplant for acute lymphoblastic leukemia, so the T cells may come from the graft donor.

This rearrangement joins TRBV27 to TRBJ2-1; TRBD1 matches at 8 bases. V gave up 0 bases and J gave up 4 bases; unmatched junction bases: 5. Looked up from germline, CDR1 is MNHEY and CDR2 is SMNVEV (reference sequence). This CDR3 region has 16 residues. CDR3 loop: CASSLSWDRPYNEQFF. DNA for the CDR3: TGTGCCAGCAGTTTATCGTGGGACAGGCCTTACAATGAGCAGTTCTTC.

The chain carries TRBV5-1 and TRBJ2-7, with 15 bases aligning to TRBD2. CDR3 size: 18 residues. Per germline, CDR1 SGHRS and CDR2 YFSETQ. Trimming at V came to 0 bases and at J to 2 bases, leaving 6 bases not matched to a gene. Here the CDR3 DNA reads TGCGCCAGCAGCTTGGGCCTGGGACTAGCGGGAGGTCCCTACGAGCAGTACTTC. Encoded protein: CASSLGLGLAGGPYEQYF. Full variable domain (rest looked up from reference TRBV5-1 and TRBJ2-7): KAGVTQTPRYLIKTRGQQVTLSCSPISGHRSVSWYQQTPGQGLQFLFEYFSETQRNKGNFPGRFSGRQFSNSRSEMNVSTLELGDSALYLCASSLGLGLAGGPYEQYFGPGTRLTVT.

This clonotype was observed at least ten times. In DNA form, the CDR3 reads TGTGCCAGCAGCTTAGATAGGACCCGGGCCTACGAGCAGTACTTC. This translates into CASSLDRTRAYEQYF. The V gene is TRBV7-2, the J gene TRBJ2-7, with unresolved D. The germline CDR1 and CDR2 sequences are SGHTA and FQGNSA. The CDR3 consists of 15 residues. Trimming took 1 base from V and 2 from J, leaving 12 bases between them.

This clonotype occurred many times. The gene calls are TRBV20-1 and TRBJ2-7; D is perhaps TRBD1 (6 bases). CDR3 length: 14 amino acids. V lost 5 bases to trimming and J lost 0 bases, with 14 bases between them. The V gene's germline CDR1 is DFQATT and CDR2 SNEGSKA (reference sequence). Written as DNA, the CDR3 is TGCAGTGCTCCCCAGGGGTTCAACTCCTACGAGCAGTACTTC. Its protein is CSAPQGFNSYEQYF.

This clonotype occurred a few times. V gene TRBV5-1 combines with J gene TRBJ2-7; 9 nucleotides agree with TRBD1. The CDR3 covers 15 residues. Germline V gene data show CDR1 as SGHRS and CDR2 as YFSETQ. J lost 5 bases, V lost 4 bases, and 10 bases had no gene match. This CDR3 is CASSGQTGGDNEQYF. As DNA, the CDR3 is TGCGCCAGCAGCGGCCAGACAGGGGGGGACAACGAGCAGTACTTC.

This clonotype was seen only a few times. V usage is TRBV27 and J usage is TRBJ1-5; 9 positions agree with TRBD1. With V trimmed by 5 bases and J by 7 bases, 9 bases remained unmatched. The CDR3 contains 15 residues. The germline V gene has CDR1 MNHEY and CDR2 SMNVEV (reference sequence). The DNA for the CDR3 is TGTGCCAGCAGTGTACAGGGGGCAAGTGGACAGCCCCAGCATTTT. Protein: CASSVQGASGQPQHF.

This clonotype occurred a few times. The chain carries TRBV9 and TRBJ2-1, with 7 bases that match TRBD2. V lost 0 bases, J lost 7 bases, and 7 bases stayed unmatched. Per germline, CDR1 SGDLS and CDR2 YYNGEE. This CDR3 contains 15 residues. CDR3 in DNA: TGTGCCAGCAGCGTAGGAGCGGGAAGGCCAAATGAGCAGTTCTTC. Its protein product is CASSVGAGRPNEQFF.

The gene calls are TRBV11-1 and TRBJ2-1; no reliable D call. The CDR3 is 18 residues long. CDR1 SGHAT and CDR2 FQDESV come from the germline V gene (reference sequence). V gave up 1 base and J gave up 0 bases, with 16 bases separating them. CDR3 residues: CASSLGSIKRPSYNEQFF. The CDR3 nucleotides are TGTGCCAGCAGCTTAGGTTCCATCAAGCGCCCCTCCTACAATGAGCAGTTCTTC.

This clonotype was counted between two and nine times. This rearrangement joins TRBV18 to TRBJ1-1, with unresolved D. This CDR3 has 14 amino acids. Germline V CDR1 and CDR2: KGHSH, LQKENI. V lost 3 bases and J 4 bases, leaving 12 bases between the germline ends. The CDR3: CASSPLRLGTEAFF. CDR3 in DNA: TGTGCCAGCTCACCTCTTCGACTTGGCACTGAAGCTTTCTTT.

This clonotype has a count of ten or more. The chain joins TRBV5-1 to TRBJ2-1; D could derive from TRBD1 or TRBD2 (6 bases each). The V end was cut by 0 bases, the J end by 7 bases, with 11 bases between. Per the germline V gene, CDR1 is SGHRS and CDR2 is YFSETQ. The CDR3 extends over 14 amino acids. In DNA form, the CDR3 reads TGCGCCAGCAGCTTGGCCGGAGGGGGGAATGAGCAGTTCTTC. Translating gives CASSLAGGGNEQFF.

The J gene is TRBJ1-1, the V gene TRBV15; tentative D call: TRBD1 (6 bases). From germline, CDR1 is LNHNV and CDR2 YYDKDF (reference sequence). There are 15 residues in the CDR3. The V end was cut by 3 bases, the J end by 11 bases, with 22 bases between. The CDR3 spells CATSSEGNRAGSAFF. CDR3 in DNA: TGTGCCACCAGCAGTGAAGGGAACAGGGCCGGCTCGGCTTTCTTT. Full variable domain (outside the CDR3, taken from reference TRBV15 and TRBJ1-1): DAMVIQNPRYQVTQFGKPVTLSCSQTLNHNVMYWYQQKSSQAPKLLFHYYDKDFNNEADTPDNFQSRRPNTSFCFLDIRSPGLGDTAMYLCATSSEGNRAGSAFFGQGTRLTVV.

In its sample, this clonotype was seen a few times. This sequence joins TRBV4-2 and TRBJ1-6; 8 bases are shared with TRBD1. CDR1 and CDR2 from the germline V gene are LGHNA and YNFKEQ. This CDR3 spans 16 amino acids. Losses at the gene ends were 0 bases for V and 8 bases for J; bases not matched to a gene: 6. The DNA for the CDR3 is TGTGCCAGCAGCCAAGATAACCAGGGGGCCCATTCACCCCTCCACTTT. Translated, it gives CASSQDNQGAHSPLHF.

At least ten counts were recorded for this clonotype. CDR3: CASSLGVTFFYEQYF. The CDR3, as DNA: TGTGCCAGCAGCTTAGGAGTCACGTTCTTCTACGAGCAGTACTTC. The rearrangement joins TRBV7-8 to TRBJ2-7; no clear D. CDR1 and CDR2 (germline): SGHVS, FQNEAQ. Trimming stripped 1 base from V and 3 bases from J, with 13 bases between. The CDR3 has 15 residues.

This clonotype has more than one count but fewer than ten. This sequence joins TRBV11-2 and TRBJ1-2; D is unclear. The CDR3 is 13 amino acids. Per the germline V gene, CDR1 is SGHAT and CDR2 is FQNNGV. V was shortened by 6 bases and J by 3 bases, with 11 bases between the two germline ends. DNA for the CDR3: TGTGCCAGCAGTTCTGACTGGGACTATGGCTACACCTTC. Protein: CASSSDWDYGYTF.

This clonotype was recorded a few times. The chain carries TRBV5-1 and TRBJ2-5, with unresolved D. Trimming stripped 0 bases from V and 1 base from J, with 7 bases between. This CDR3 is 14 amino acids long. From germline, CDR1 is SGHRS and CDR2 YFSETQ. The CDR3 loop reads CASSLDTIQETQYF. For the CDR3, the DNA is TGCGCCAGCAGCTTGGACACGATCCAAGAGACCCAGTACTTC.

This chain joins TRBV6-1 and TRBJ1-5, with a possible D match to TRBD1 (6 bases). This CDR3 has 15 amino acids. The germline gives CDR1 MNHNS, CDR2 SASEGT. The ends were cut back, 6 bases at V and 0 bases at J, with 12 bases in the middle. CDR3 DNA: TGTGCCAGCAGGGCACAGGGAAATAGCAATCAGCCCCAGCATTTT. Protein sequence: CASRAQGNSNQPQHF.

The chain uses TRBV2 and TRBJ2-1; D is uncertain. The CDR3 loop spans 16 amino acids. From germline, CDR1 is SNHLY and CDR2 FYNNEI. The V end lost 4 bases, the J end lost 0 bases, and 13 bases lay between the germline ends. The CDR3 DNA is TGTGCCAGCAGTGGTCCCGGAGAAATCTCCTACAATGAGCAGTTCTTC. This encodes CASSGPGEISYNEQFF.

This clonotype was seen a handful of times. The chain recombines TRBV3-1 with TRBJ1-4, with D uncertain. V lost 0 bases to trimming and J lost 6 bases, with 11 bases between them. CDR1 and CDR2 from the germline V gene are LGHDT and YNNKEL (reference sequence). The CDR3 extends over 15 amino acids. The CDR3, as DNA: TGTGCCAGCAGCCAAGACTGGGGAGACCATGAAAAACTGTTTTTT. Translated, it gives CASSQDWGDHEKLFF. The whole variable domain, filled in from reference TRBV3-1 and TRBJ1-4, reads DTAVSQTPKYLVTQMGNDKSIKCEQNLGHDTMYWYKQDSKKFLKIMFSYNNKELIINETVPNRFSPKSPDKAHLNLHINSLELGDSAVYFCASSQDWGDHEKLFFGSGTQLSVL.

This clonotype was detected a few times. The J gene is TRBJ2-1, the V gene TRBV10-2; the match to TRBD2 covers 10 bases. This CDR3 spans 13 amino acids. The germline gives CDR1 WSHSY, CDR2 SAAADI. V was pared by 7 bases and J by 7 bases, with 4 bases of the junction left unmatched. CDR3 protein: CASTGLASNEQFF. CDR3 bases: TGCGCCAGCACGGGACTAGCGTCTAATGAGCAGTTCTTC.

In the case of this clonotype: The junction departs from germline at one end; a sequencing error may be responsible. The chain recombines TRBV20-1 with TRBJ2-1; 8 bases line up with TRBD1. The germline gives CDR1 DFQATT, CDR2 SNEGSKA (reference sequence). The CDR3 runs to 14 residues. CDR3: CKPTGGNLYNEQFF. The CDR3 coding sequence is TGTAAGCCTACAGGGGGGAATCTCTACAATGAGCAGTTCTTC.

The V and J genes are TRBV20-1 and TRBJ2-3; no reliable D call. The V gene lost 1 base and the J gene lost 4 bases, with 3 bases spanning the gap. The CDR3 covers 11 residues. Germline V gives CDR1 DFQATT, CDR2 SNEGSKA (reference sequence). The CDR3 DNA reads as TGCAGTGCTAGAGCAGCAGATACGCAGTATTTT. Encoded protein: CSARAADTQYF.

This clonotype was observed a few times. The chain couples TRBV5-1 to TRBJ2-2; 7 nucleotides match TRBD1. The trim removed 1 base at V and 3 bases at J, leaving 6 bases unmatched. Germline values: CDR1 SGHRS, CDR2 YFSETQ. The CDR3 is made up of 16 amino acids. CDR3 sequence: CASSLNQGVYTGELFF. CDR3 in DNA: TGCGCCAGCAGCTTGAATCAGGGGGTTTACACCGGGGAGCTGTTTTTT.